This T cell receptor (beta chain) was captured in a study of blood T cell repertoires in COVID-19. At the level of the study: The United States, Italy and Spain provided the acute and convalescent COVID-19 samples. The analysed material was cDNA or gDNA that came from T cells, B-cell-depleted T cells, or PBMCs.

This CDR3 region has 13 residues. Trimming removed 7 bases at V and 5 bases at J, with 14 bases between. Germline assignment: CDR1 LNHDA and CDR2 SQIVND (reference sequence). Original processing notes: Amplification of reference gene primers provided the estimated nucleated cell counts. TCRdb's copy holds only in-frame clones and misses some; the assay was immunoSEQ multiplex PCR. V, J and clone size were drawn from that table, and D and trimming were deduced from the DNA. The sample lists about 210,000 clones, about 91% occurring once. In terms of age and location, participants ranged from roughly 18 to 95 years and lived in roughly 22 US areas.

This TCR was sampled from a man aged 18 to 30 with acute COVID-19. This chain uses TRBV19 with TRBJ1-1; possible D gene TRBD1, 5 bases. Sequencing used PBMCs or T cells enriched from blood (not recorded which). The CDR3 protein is CASIVTGETEAFF. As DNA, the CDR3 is TGTGCCAGTATTGTGACGGGGGAGACTGAAGCTTTCTTT.